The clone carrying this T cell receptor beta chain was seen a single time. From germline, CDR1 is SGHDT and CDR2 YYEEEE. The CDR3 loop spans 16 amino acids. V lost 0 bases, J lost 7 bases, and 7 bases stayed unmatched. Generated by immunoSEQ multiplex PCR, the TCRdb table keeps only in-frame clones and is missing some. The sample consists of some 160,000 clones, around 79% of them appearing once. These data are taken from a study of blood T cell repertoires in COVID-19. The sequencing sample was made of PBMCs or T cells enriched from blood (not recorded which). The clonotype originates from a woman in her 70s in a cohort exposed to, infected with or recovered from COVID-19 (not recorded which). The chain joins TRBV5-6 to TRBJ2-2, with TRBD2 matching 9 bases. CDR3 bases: TGTGCCAGCAGCTTGGTCGCGGGAGGGCCGATCGGGGAGCTGTTTTTT. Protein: CASSLVAGGPIGELFF.